This TCR beta chain was identified in a study of immune characterization of retroperitoneal liposarcoma. Using its own MiXCR run on the PCR reads, TCRdb lists one record per CDR3 protein. In the table there are approximately 11,000 distinct CDR3 sequences, under 30% of which are singletons. Germline CDR1 MNHNY, CDR2 SVGAGI (reference sequence). V lost 0 bases, J lost 4 bases, and 17 bases lay in between. The CDR3 consists of 17 residues. V gene TRBV6-6 combines with J gene TRBJ2-3; D is perhaps TRBD2 (5 bases). This sequence was found in a male donor with retroperitoneal liposarcoma. Sequencing used blood. The CDR3 DNA sequence: TGTGCCAGCAGTTACTCGATAGGCGGGCCGATCGCAGATACGCAGTATTTT. Translating it yields CASSYSIGGPIADTQYF.